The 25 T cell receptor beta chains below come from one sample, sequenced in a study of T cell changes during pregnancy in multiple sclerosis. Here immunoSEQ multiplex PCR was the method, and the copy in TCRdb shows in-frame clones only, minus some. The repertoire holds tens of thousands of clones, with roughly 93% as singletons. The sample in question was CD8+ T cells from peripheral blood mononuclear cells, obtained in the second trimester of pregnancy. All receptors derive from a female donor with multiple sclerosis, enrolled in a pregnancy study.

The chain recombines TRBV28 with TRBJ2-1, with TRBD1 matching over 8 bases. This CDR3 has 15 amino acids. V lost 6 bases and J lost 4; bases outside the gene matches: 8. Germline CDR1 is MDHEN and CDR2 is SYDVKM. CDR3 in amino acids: CASSRGQGPYNEQFF. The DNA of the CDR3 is TGTGCCAGCAGCCGAGGACAGGGCCCTTACAATGAGCAGTTCTTC.

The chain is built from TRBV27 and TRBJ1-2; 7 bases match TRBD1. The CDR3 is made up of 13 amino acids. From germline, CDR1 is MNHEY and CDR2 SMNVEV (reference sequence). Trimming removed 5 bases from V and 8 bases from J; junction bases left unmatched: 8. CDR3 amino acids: CASSTRQGSGYTF. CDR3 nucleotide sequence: TGTGCCAGCAGTACCCGACAGGGTTCCGGCTACACCTTC.

This chain's CDR3 is CATSTMQAFAGAPYNEQFF. CDR3 DNA sequence: TGTGCCACCAGCACCATGCAGGCCTTCGCGGGGGCCCCCTACAATGAGCAGTTCTTC. The chain carries TRBV15 and TRBJ2-1; a possible D gene is TRBD2 (7 bases). V was clipped by 4 bases and J by 2 bases, with 24 bases between them. This CDR3 is built from 19 residues. Germline-derived CDR1 and CDR2 are LNHNV and YYDKDF (reference sequence). The entire variable domain, with the rest obtained from reference TRBV15 and TRBJ2-1, is as follows: DAMVIQNPRYQVTQFGKPVTLSCSQTLNHNVMYWYQQKSSQAPKLLFHYYDKDFNNEADTPDNFQSRRPNTSFCFLDIRSPGLGDTAMYLCATSTMQAFAGAPYNEQFFGPGTRLTVL.

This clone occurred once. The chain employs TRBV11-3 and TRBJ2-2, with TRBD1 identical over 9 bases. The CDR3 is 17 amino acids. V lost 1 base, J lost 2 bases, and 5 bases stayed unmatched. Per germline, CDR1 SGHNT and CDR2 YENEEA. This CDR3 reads CASSLVLGQGNTGELFF. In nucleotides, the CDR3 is TGTGCCAGCAGCTTAGTTCTGGGACAGGGAAACACCGGGGAGCTGTTTTTT.

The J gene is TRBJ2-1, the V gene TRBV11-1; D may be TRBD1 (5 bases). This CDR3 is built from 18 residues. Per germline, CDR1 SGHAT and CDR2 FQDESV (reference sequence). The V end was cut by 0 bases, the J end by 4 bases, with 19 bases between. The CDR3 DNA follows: TGTGCCAGCAGCTTAGCGGAAGGTCGTAGTGGGGCGTACAATGAGCAGTTCTTC. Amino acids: CASSLAEGRSGAYNEQFF.

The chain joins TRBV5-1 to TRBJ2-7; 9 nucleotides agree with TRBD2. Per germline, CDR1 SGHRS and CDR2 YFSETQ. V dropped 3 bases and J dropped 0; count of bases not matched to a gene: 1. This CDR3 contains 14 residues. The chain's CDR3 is CASSWTSDSYEQYF. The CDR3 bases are TGCGCCAGCAGCTGGACTAGCGACTCCTACGAGCAGTACTTC.

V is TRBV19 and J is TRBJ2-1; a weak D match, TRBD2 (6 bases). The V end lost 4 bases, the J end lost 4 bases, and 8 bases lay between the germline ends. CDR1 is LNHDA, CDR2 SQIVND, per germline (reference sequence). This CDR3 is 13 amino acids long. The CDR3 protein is CASSRGLYNEQFF. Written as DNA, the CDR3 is TGTGCCAGTAGTAGGGGACTTTACAATGAGCAGTTCTTC.

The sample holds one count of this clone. In DNA form, the CDR3 reads TGTGCCAGCAGCCAAGTGACAGTTAACTATGGCTACACCTTC. Translation: CASSQVTVNYGYTF. This chain uses TRBV4-2 with TRBJ1-2; D may be TRBD1 (5 bases). In germline, CDR1 is LGHNA, CDR2 YNFKEQ. Between the trimmed V and J ends, which lost 1 base and 1 base, there was a span of 7 bases. CDR3 length equals 14 residues.

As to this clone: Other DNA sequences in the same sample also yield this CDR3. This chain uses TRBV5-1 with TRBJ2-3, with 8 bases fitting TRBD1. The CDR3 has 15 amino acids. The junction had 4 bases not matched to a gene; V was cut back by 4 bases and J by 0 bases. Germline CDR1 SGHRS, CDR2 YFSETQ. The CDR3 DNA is TGCGCCAGCAGCCTAGGACAGGGAAGCACAGATACGCAGTATTTT. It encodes CASSLGQGSTDTQYF.

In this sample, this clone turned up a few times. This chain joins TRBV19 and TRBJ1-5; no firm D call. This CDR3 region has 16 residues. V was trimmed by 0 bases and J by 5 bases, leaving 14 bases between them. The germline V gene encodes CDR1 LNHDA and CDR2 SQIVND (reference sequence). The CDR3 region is CASSIDSEGTYQPQHF. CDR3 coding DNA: TGTGCCAGTAGTATAGATTCGGAGGGAACCTATCAGCCCCAGCATTTT. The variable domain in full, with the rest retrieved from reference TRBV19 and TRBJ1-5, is DGGITQSPKYLFRKEGQNVTLSCEQNLNHDAMYWYRQDPGQGLRLIYYSQIVNDFQKGDIAEGYSVSREKKESFPLTVTSAQKNPTAFYLCASSIDSEGTYQPQHFGDGTRLSIL.

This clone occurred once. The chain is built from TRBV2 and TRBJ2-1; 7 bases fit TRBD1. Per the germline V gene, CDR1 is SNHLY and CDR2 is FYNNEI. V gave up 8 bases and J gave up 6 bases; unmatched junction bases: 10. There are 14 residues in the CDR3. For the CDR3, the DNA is TGTGCCAGCTTGAGCGCACAGGGGCTCAATGAGCAGTTCTTC. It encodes CASLSAQGLNEQFF.

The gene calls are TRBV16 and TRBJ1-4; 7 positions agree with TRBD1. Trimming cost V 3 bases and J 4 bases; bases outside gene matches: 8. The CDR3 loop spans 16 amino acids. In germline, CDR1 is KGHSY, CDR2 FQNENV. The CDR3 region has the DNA TGTGCCAGCAGCCACGGGACAGTGAATTATAATGAAAAACTGTTTTTT. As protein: CASSHGTVNYNEKLFF.

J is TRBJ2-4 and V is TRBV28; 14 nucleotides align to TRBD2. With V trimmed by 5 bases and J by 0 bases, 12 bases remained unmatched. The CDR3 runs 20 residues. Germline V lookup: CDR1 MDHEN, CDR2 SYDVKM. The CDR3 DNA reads TGTGCCAGCAGTGGGCCCGCCGGGACTAGCGGGAGTATAGCCAAAAACATTCAGTACTTC. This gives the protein CASSGPAGTSGSIAKNIQYF. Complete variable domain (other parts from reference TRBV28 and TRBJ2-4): DVKVTQSSRYLVKRTGEKVFLECVQDMDHENMFWYRQDPGLGLRLIYFSYDVKMKEKGDIPEGYSVSREKKERFSLILESASTNQTSMYLCASSGPAGTSGSIAKNIQYFGAGTRLSVL.

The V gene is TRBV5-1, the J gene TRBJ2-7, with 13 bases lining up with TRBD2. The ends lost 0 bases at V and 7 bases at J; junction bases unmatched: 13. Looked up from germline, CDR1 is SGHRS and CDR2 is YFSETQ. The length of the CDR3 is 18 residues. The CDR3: CASSLVGLAGTKSREQYF. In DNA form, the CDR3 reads TGCGCCAGCAGCTTGGTGGGACTAGCGGGAACTAAGTCGCGGGAGCAGTACTTC. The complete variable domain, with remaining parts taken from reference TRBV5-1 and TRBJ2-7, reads KAGVTQTPRYLIKTRGQQVTLSCSPISGHRSVSWYQQTPGQGLQFLFEYFSETQRNKGNFPGRFSGRQFSNSRSEMNVSTLELGDSALYLCASSLVGLAGTKSREQYFGPGTRLTVT.

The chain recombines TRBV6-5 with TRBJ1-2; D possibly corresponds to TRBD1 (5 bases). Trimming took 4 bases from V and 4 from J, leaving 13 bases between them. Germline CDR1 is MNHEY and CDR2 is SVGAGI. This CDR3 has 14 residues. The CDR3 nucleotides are TGTGCCAGCAGTTCAGGAGGGGCTTCCTATGGCTACACCTTC. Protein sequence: CASSSGGASYGYTF.

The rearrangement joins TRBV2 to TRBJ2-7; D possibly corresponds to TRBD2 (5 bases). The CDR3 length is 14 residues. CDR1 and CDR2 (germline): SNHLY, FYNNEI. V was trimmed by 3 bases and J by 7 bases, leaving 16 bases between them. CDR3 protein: CASSEDFRTSEQYF. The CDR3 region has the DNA TGTGCCAGCAGTGAGGACTTTCGGACTTCGGAGCAGTACTTC.

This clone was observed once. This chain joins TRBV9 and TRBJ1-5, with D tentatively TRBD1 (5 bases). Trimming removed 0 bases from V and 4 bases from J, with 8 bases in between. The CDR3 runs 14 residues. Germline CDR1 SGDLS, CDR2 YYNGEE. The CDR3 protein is CASSVGTTNQPQHF. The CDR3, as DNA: TGTGCCAGCAGCGTAGGGACAACTAATCAGCCCCAGCATTTT.

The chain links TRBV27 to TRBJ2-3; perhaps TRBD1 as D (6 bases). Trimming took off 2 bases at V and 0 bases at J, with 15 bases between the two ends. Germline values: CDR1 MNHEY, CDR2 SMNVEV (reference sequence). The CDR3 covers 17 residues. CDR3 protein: CASSLIVTGLSTDTQYF. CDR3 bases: TGTGCCAGCAGTTTAATCGTGACAGGCTTAAGCACAGATACGCAGTATTTT.

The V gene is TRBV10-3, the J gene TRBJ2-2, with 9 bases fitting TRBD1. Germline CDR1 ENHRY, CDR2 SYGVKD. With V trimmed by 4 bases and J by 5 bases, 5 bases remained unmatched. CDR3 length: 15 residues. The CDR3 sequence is CAISAPGQGTGELFF. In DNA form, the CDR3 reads TGTGCCATCAGTGCGCCGGGACAGGGAACCGGGGAGCTGTTTTTT.

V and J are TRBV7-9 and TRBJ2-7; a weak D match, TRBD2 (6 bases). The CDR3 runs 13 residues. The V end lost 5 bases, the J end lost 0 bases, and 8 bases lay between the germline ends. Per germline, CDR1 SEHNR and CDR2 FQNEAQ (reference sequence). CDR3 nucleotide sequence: TGTGCCAGCAGCCACGGGAGCTCCTACGAGCAGTACTTC. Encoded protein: CASSHGSSYEQYF.

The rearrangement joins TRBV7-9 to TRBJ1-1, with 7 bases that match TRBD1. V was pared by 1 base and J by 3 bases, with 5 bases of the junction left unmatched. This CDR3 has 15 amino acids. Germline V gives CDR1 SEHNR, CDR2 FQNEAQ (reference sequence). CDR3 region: CASSLGSGGYTEAFF. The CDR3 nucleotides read TGTGCCAGCAGCTTAGGTTCAGGGGGATACACTGAAGCTTTCTTT. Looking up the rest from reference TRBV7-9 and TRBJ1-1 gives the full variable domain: DTGVSQNPRHKITKRGQNVTFRCDPISEHNRLYWYRQTLGQGPEFLTYFQNEAQLEKSRLLSDRFSAERPKGSFSTLEIQRTEQGDSAMYLCASSLGSGGYTEAFFGQGTRLTVV.

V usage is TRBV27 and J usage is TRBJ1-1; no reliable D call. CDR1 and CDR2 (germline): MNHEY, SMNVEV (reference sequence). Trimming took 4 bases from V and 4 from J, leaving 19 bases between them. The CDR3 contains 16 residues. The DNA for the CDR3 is TGTGCCAGCAGTTCCTTAGACATGGGCCGGTCCACTGAAGCTTTCTTT. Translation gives CASSSLDMGRSTEAFF.

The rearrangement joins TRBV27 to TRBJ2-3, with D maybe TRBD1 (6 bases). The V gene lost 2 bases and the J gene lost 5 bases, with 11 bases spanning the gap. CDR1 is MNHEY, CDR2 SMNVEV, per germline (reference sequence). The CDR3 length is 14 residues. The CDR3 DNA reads TGTGCCAGCAGTTTAGTTTGGGGGCGAGATACGCAGTATTTT. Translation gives CASSLVWGRDTQYF.

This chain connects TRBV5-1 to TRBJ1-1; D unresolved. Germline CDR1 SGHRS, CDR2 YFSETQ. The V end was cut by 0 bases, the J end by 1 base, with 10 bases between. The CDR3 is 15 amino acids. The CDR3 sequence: CASSLESTANTEAFF. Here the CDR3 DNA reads TGCGCCAGCAGCTTGGAATCTACAGCGAACACTGAAGCTTTCTTT.

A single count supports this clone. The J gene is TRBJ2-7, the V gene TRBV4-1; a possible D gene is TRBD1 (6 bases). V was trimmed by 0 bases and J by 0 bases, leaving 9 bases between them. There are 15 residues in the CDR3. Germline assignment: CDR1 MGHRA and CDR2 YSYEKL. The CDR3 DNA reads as TGCGCCAGCAGCCAAGAGGGACACCTCTCCTACGAGCAGTACTTC. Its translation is CASSQEGHLSYEQYF.